This T cell receptor beta chain was retrieved from a study of immune heterogeneity within non-small cell lung tumors. General study findings and limits: Tumor sites in a patient shared identical dominant CDR3 beta clonotypes and also carried site-unique high-frequency clones. Local tumor mutational burden, with an R of about 0.35, correlated moderately but significantly with local T-cell clonality. The study found high-frequency T-cell receptor beta clonotypes largely distinct between individual patients.

Unmatched junction bases numbered 9, after V lost 3 bases and J lost 4 bases. The CDR3 sequence is 16 residues long. The germline gives CDR1 SGHNT, CDR2 YYREEE (reference sequence). A note on this clonotype: Its antigen remains unidentified.

For the TCR beta CDR3, multiplex PCR with 32 V and 13 J primers performed the amplification. TCRdb re-analysed the multiplex PCR reads in MiXCR, keeping a single row per CDR3 protein. The data contain about 22,000 distinct CDR3 sequences, 27% of them singletons. Bulk tumor genomic DNA served as template, at about 600 ng per sample. Biopsy collection occurred during surgery, with several far-apart biopsies per primary tumor. Newly diagnosed with untreated non-small cell lung cancer, the patients underwent curative surgery. The study drew donors from newly diagnosed non-small cell lung cancer patients having surgery with curative intent.

The chain carries TRBV5-4 and TRBJ2-5; 10 bases match TRBD1. Sequenced: lung tumor tissue. The TCR sequence derives from a man aged 35-49 years with non-small cell lung cancer. The CDR3 reads CASSWRDRGLRETQYF. The CDR3 DNA sequence: TGTGCCAGCAGCTGGCGGGACAGGGGCCTTCGAGAGACCCAGTACTTC.